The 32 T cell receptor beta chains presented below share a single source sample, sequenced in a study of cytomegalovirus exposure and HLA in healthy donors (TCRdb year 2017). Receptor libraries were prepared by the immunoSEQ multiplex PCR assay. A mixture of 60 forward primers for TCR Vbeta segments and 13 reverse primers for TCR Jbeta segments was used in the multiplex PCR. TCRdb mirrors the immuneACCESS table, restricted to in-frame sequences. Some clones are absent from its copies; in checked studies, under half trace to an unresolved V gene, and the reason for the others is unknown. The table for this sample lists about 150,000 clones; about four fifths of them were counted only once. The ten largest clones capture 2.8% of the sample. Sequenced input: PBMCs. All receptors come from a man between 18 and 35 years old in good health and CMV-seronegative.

Here the CDR3 DNA reads TGTGCCAGCAGCTTAGTTATCTTGGAGGGCTCAGATACGCAGTATTTT. Residues: CASSLVILEGSDTQYF. The chain has TRBV13 and TRBJ2-3; weak D call: TRBD2 (6 bases). V lost 1 base to trimming and J lost 4 bases, with 15 bases between them. This CDR3 region has 16 residues. Germline V gene data show CDR1 as PRHDT and CDR2 as FYEKMQ (reference sequence).

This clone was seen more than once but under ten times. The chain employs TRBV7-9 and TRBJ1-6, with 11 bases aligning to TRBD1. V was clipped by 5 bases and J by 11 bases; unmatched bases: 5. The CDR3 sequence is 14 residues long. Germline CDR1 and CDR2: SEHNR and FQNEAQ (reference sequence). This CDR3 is CASSLGQGETPLHF. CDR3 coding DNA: TGTGCCAGCAGCCTGGGACAGGGGGAGACACCCCTCCACTTT. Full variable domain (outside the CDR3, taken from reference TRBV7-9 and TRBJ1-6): DTGVSQNPRHKITKRGQNVTFRCDPISEHNRLYWYRQTLGQGPEFLTYFQNEAQLEKSRLLSDRFSAERPKGSFSTLEIQRTEQGDSAMYLCASSLGQGETPLHFGNGTRLTVT.

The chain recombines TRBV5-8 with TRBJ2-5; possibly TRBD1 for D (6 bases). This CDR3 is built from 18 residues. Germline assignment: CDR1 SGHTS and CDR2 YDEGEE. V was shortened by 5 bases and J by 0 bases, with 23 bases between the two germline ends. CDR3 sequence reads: CASSTTGFLAAYQETQYF. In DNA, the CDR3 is TGTGCCAGCAGTACTACAGGGTTTTTGGCGGCGTACCAAGAGACCCAGTACTTC.

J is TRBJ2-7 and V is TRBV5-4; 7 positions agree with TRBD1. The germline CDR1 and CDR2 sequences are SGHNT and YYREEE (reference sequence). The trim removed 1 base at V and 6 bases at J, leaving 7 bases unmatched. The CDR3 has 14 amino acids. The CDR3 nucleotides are TGTGCCAGCAGCTTGCTGGGACAGCGGACCGAGCAGTACTTC. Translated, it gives CASSLLGQRTEQYF.

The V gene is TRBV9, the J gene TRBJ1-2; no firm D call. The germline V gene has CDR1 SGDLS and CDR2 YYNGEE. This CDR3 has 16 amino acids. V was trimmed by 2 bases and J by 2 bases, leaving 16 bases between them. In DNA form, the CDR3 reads TGTGCCAGCAGCGTGCGTGTAGGCAGGCTGAACTATGGCTACACCTTC. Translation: CASSVRVGRLNYGYTF.

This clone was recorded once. Here the CDR3 reads CASSSHRGNEQYV. The CDR3, as DNA: TGTGCCAGCAGCTCTCACAGGGGAAACGAGCAGTACGTC. This sequence joins TRBV7-2 and TRBJ2-7, with 7 bases fitting TRBD1. The V gene end was trimmed by 4 bases and the J gene end by 5 bases; junction bases not matched to a gene: 5. The CDR3 runs 13 residues. CDR1 is SGHTA and CDR2 is FQGNSA in the germline V gene.

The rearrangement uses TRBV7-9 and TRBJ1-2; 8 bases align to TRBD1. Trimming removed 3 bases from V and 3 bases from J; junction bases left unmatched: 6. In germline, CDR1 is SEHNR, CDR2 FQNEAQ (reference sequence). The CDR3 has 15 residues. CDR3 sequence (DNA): TGTGCCAGCAGCTTGACAGGGGCGAGGGACTATGGCTACACCTTC. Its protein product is CASSLTGARDYGYTF.

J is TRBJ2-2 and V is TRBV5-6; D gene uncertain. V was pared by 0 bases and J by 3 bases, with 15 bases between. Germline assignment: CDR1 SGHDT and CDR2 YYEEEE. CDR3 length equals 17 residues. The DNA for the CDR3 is TGTGCCAGCAGCTTGGCCAACAGCTTTATTGACACCGGGGAGCTGTTTTTT. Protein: CASSLANSFIDTGELFF. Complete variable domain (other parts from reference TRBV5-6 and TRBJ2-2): DAGVTQSPTHLIKTRGQQVTLRCSPKSGHDTVSWYQQALGQGPQFIFQYYEEEERQRGNFPDRFSGHQFPNYSSELNVNALLLGDSALYLCASSLANSFIDTGELFFGEGSRLTVL.

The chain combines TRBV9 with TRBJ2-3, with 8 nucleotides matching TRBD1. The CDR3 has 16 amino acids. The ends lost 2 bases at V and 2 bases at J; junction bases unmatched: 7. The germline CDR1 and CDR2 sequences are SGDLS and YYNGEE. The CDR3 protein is CASSVRDRRITDTQYF. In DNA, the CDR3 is TGTGCCAGCAGCGTTCGGGACAGGAGGATCACAGATACGCAGTATTTT.

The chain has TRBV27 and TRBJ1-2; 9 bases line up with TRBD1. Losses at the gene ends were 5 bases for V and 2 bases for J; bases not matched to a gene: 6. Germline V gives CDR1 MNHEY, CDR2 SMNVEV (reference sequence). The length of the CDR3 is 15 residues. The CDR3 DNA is TGTGCCAGCAGTCCTGGGACAGGGAAAAACTATGGCTACACCTTC. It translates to CASSPGTGKNYGYTF.

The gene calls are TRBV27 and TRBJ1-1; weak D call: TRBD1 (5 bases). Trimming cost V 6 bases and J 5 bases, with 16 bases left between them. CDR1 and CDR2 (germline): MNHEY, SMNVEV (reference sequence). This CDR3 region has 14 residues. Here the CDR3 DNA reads TGTGCCAGCAGGAGCGGGACCCCCCTAACTGAAGCTTTCTTT. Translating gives CASRSGTPLTEAFF.

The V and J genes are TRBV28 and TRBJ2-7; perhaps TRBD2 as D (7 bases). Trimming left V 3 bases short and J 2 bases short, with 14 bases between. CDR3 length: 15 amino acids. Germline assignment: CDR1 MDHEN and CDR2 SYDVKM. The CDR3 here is CASSLGGANTYEQYV. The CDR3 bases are TGTGCCAGCAGTTTGGGGGGGGCGAACACCTACGAGCAGTACGTC.

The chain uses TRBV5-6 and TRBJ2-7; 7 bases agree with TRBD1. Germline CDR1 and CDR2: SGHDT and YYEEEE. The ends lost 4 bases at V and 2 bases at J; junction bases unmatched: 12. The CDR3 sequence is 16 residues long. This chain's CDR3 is CASSGVEGTVPYEQYF. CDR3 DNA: TGTGCCAGCAGCGGCGTTGAAGGGACAGTTCCCTACGAGCAGTACTTC. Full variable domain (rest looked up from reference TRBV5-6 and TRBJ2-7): DAGVTQSPTHLIKTRGQQVTLRCSPKSGHDTVSWYQQALGQGPQFIFQYYEEEERQRGNFPDRFSGHQFPNYSSELNVNALLLGDSALYLCASSGVEGTVPYEQYFGPGTRLTVT.

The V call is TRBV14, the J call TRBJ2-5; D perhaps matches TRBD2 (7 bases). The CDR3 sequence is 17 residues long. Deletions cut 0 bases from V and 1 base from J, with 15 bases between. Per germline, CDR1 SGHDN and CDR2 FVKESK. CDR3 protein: CASSQDAVGGAQETQYF. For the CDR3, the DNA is TGTGCCAGCAGCCAAGATGCGGTGGGGGGGGCCCAAGAGACCCAGTACTTC.

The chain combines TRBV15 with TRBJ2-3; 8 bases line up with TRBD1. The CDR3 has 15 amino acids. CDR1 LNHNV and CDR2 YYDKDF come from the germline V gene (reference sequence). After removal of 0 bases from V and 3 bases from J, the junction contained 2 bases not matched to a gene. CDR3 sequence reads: CATSRDGTGTDTQYF. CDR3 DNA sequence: TGTGCCACCAGCAGAGATGGGACAGGAACAGATACGCAGTATTTT.

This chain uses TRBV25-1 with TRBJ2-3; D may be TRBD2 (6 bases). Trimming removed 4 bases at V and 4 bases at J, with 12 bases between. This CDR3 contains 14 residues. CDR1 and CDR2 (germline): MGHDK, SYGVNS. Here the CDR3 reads CASSVGGEADTQYF. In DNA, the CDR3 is TGTGCCAGCAGTGTAGGAGGGGAAGCAGATACGCAGTATTTT.

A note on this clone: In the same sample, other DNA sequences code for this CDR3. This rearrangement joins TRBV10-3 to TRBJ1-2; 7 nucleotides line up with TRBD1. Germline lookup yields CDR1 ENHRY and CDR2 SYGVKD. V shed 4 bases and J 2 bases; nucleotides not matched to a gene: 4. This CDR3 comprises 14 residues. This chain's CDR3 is CAISGQGANYGYTF. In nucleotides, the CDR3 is TGTGCCATCAGTGGACAGGGTGCGAACTATGGCTACACCTTC.

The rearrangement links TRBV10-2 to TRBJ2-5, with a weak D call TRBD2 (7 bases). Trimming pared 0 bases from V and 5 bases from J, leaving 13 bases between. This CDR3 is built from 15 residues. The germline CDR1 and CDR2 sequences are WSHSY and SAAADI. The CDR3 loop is CASSESNRGAETQYF. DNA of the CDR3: TGCGCCAGCAGTGAGTCGAACCGGGGGGCGGAGACCCAGTACTTC.

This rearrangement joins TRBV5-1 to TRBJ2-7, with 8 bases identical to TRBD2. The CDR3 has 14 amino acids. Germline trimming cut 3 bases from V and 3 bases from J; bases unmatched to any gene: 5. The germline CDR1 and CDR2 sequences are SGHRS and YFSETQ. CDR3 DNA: TGCGCCAGCAGCTCCCGGGGGGGGTTCTACGAGCAGTACTTC. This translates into CASSSRGGFYEQYF.

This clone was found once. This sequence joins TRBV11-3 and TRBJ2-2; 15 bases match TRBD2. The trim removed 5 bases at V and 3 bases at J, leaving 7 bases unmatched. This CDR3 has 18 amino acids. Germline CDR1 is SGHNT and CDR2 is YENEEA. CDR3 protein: CASSLGLAGGPYTGELFF. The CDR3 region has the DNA TGTGCCAGCAGCCTCGGACTAGCGGGGGGGCCCTACACCGGGGAGCTGTTTTTT.

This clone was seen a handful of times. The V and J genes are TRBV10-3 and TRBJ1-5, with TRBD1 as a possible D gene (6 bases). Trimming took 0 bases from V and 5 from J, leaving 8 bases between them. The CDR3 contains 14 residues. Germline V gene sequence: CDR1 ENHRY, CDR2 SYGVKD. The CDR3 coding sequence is TGTGCCATCAGTGAGTCCCAGGGGTATCAGCCCCAGCATTTT. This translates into CAISESQGYQPQHF.

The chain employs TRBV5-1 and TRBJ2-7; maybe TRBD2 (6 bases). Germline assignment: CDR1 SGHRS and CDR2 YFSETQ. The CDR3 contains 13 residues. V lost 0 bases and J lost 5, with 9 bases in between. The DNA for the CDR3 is TGCGCCAGCAGCTTGGTTGGGGGGAACGAGCAGTACGTC. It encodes CASSLVGGNEQYV.

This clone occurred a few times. CDR3 in amino acids: CASSSSGVEYYEQFF. CDR3 nucleotide sequence: TGTGCCAGCAGCTCTAGCGGGGTTGAGTACTATGAGCAGTTCTTC. The chain couples TRBV7-9 to TRBJ2-1; TRBD2 agrees at 9 bases. V lost 4 bases and J lost 8; bases outside the gene matches: 9. Germline loops: CDR1 SEHNR, CDR2 FQNEAQ (reference sequence). This CDR3 has 15 amino acids.

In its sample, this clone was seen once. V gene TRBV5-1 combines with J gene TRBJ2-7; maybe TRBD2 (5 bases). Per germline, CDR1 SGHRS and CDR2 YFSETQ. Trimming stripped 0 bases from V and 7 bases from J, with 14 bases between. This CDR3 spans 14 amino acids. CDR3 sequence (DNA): TGCGCCAGCAGCTTGGAAAACGCTCCGGGGGAGCAGTACGTC. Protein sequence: CASSLENAPGEQYV.

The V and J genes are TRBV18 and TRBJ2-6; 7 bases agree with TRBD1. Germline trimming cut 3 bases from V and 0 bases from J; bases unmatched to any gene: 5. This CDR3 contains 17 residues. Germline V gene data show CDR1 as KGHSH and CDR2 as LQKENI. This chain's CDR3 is CASSPGQSGSGANVLTF. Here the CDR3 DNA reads TGTGCCAGCTCACCGGGACAGTCAGGCTCTGGGGCCAACGTCCTGACTTTC.

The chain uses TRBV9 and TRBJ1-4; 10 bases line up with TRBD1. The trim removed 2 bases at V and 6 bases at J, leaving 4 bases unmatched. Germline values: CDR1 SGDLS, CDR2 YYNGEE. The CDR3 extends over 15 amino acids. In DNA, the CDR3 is TGTGCCAGCAGCGTGGGGACAGGGGTTTATGAAAAACTGTTTTTT. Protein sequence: CASSVGTGVYEKLFF.

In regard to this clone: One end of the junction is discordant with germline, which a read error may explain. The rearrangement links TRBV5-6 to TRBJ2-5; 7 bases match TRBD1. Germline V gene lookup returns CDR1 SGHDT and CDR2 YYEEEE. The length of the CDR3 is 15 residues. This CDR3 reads CASRLGQSPNSRKYF. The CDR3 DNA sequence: TGTGCCAGCAGATTGGGACAGAGCCCAAACAGTCGCAAGTACTTC.

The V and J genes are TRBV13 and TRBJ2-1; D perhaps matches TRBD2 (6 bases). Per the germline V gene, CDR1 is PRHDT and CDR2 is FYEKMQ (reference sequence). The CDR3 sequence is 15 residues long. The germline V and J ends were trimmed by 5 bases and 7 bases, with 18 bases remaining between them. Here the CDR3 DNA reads TGTGCCAGCAGCCCTGCTGGGGGGTTCAGGAATGAGCAGTTCTTC. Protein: CASSPAGGFRNEQFF.

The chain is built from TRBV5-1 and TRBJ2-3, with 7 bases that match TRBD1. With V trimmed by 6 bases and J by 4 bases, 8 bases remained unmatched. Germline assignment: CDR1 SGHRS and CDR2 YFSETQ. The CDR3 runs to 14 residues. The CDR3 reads CASNRDSTSDTQYF. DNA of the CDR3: TGCGCCAGCAACCGGGACAGTACTTCAGATACGCAGTATTTT.

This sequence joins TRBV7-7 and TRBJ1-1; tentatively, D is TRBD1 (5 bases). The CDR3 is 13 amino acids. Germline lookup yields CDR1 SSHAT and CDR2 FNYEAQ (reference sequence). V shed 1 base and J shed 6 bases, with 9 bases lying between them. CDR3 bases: TGTGCCAGCAGCTTAGAATTAGGGGCTGAAGCTTTCTTT. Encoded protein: CASSLELGAEAFF.

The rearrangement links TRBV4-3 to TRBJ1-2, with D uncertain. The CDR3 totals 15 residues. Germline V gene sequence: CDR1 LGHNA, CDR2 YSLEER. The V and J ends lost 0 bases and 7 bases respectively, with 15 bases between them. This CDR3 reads CASSQDHVGPVGYTF. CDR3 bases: TGCGCCAGCAGCCAAGATCACGTGGGCCCGGTTGGCTACACCTTC.

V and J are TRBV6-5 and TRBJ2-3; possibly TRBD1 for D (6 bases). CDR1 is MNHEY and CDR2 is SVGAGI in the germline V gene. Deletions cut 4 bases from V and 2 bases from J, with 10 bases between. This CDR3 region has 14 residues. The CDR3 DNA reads TGTGCCAGCAGTTTCGGACAGTACACAGATACGCAGTATTTT. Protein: CASSFGQYTDTQYF.